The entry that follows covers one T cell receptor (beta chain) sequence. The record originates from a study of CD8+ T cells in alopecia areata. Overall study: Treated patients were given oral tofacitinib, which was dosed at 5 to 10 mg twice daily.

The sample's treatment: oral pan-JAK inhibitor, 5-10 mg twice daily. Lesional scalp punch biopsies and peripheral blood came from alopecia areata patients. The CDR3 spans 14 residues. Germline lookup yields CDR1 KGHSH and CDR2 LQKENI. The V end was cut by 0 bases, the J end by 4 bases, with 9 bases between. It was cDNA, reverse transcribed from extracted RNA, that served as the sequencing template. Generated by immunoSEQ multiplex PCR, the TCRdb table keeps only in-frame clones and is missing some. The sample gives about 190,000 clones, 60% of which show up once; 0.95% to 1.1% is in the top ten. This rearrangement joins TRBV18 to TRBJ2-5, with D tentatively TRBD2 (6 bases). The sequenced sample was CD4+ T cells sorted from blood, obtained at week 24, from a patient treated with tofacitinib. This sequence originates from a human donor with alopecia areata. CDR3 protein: CASSPPGRGETQYF. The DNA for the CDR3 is TGTGCCAGCTCACCACCGGGGCGGGGAGAGACCCAGTACTTC.